These 4 T cell receptor beta chains share one sample of origin, sequenced in a study of breast tumors, draining lymph nodes, adjacent tissues. Breast cancer patients provided tissue from their axillary draining lymph nodes. TCRdb reprocessed the multiplex PCR reads with MiXCR, giving one entry per CDR3 protein. This table has about 230,000 distinct CDR3 sequences, 32% appearing once. Material: axillary lymph node tissue. The receptors originated from a female donor with breast cancer. Some clones in this sample may be carry-over from other donors' samples.

This clonotype has a count of ten or more. This chain links TRBV30 with TRBJ2-1; 9 positions agree with TRBD1. The germline V gene has CDR1 GTSNPN and CDR2 SVGIG (reference sequence). Losses at the gene ends were 2 bases for V and 13 bases for J; bases not matched to a gene: 9. The CDR3 spans 13 residues. The CDR3 coding sequence is TGTGCCTGGAGTTCAATCAGGGGACAGGGTCAGTTCTTC. Translating gives CAWSSIRGQGQFF.

The chain combines TRBV20-1 with TRBJ2-3, with D tentatively TRBD1 (6 bases). This CDR3 contains 13 residues. CDR1 DFQATT and CDR2 SNEGSKA come from the germline V gene (reference sequence). V lost 6 bases and J 5 bases, leaving 15 bases between the germline ends. Here the CDR3 DNA reads TGCAGTGCCAGTCAGGGGATCATAGATACGCAGTATTTT. It codes for CSASQGIIDTQYF.

The sample holds many counts of this clonotype. The V call is TRBV24-1, the J call TRBJ2-7, with TRBD2 identical over 14 bases. The germline CDR1 and CDR2 sequences are KGHDR and SFDVKD. The CDR3 extends over 14 amino acids. The J segment lost 10 bases and the V segment lost 3 bases, leaving 4 bases of the junction unmatched. The chain's CDR3 is CATSDATSGRAQYF. For the CDR3, the DNA is TGTGCCACCAGTGATGCGACTAGCGGGAGGGCCCAGTACTTC.

This clonotype was recorded many times. A single base separates this from a much larger clone, so it may be a read error. The rearrangement joins TRBV9 to TRBJ2-6; 13 positions agree with TRBD2. The CDR3 sequence is 19 residues long. V trimming: 3 bases; J trimming: 6 bases; junction bases outside the gene matches: 12. CDR1 is SGDLS and CDR2 is YYNGEE in the germline V gene. Here the CDR3 reads CASSARGRTSGSAANVLTF. The CDR3, as DNA: TGTGCCAGCAGCGCAAGGGGAAGGACTAGCGGGAGTGCGGCCAACGTCCTGACTTTC. Full variable domain (outside the CDR3, taken from reference TRBV9 and TRBJ2-6): DSGVTQTPKHLITATGQRVTLRCSPRSGDLSVYWYQQSLDQGLQFLIQYYNGEERAKGNILERFSAQQFPDLHSELNLSSLELGDSALYFCASSARGRTSGSAANVLTFGAGSRLTVL.